The T cell receptor (beta chain) described here comes from a study of CD8+ T cells in alopecia areata. Study-level findings and limits: Persistence during tofacitinib was seen for many expanded lesional clones in scalp and blood. How baseline CD8+ expansion relates to response remains uncertain (there was one nonresponder).

On this clone: Its antigen is still unknown.

Following RNA extraction, reverse transcription yielded cDNA that acted as the sequencing template. Repertoires were generated with immunoSEQ multiplex PCR, while TCRdb's copy carries only in-frame clones and drops some. Here the sample spans about 190,000 clones, about three fifths being singletons. The germline gives CDR1 SNHLY, CDR2 FYNNEI. The V and J ends lost 4 bases and 0 bases respectively, with 9 bases between them. There are 15 residues in the CDR3. Described treatment: oral pan-JAK inhibitor, 5-10 mg twice daily. Sorting separated CD4+ and CD8+ T cells out of PBMCs. The starting material was CD4+ T cells sorted from blood, obtained at week 4, from a patient treated with tofacitinib. The chain joins TRBV2 to TRBJ2-2; no firm D call. This clonotype originated in a human donor with alopecia areata. The CDR3 is CASSGILSNTGELFF. CDR3 coding DNA: TGTGCCAGCAGTGGGATCCTATCGAACACCGGGGAGCTGTTTTTT.